This T cell receptor (beta chain) is drawn from a study of early T cells in non-severe SARS-CoV-2 infection. At the level of the study: Sequenced material consisted of bulk RNA (from unsorted whole blood), and chains were unpaired. General study results and limits: The matching step, a VDJdb search, favored anti-spike CD8 responses and missed private and CD4 specificities.

Individual cDNA molecules were tagged with unique molecular identifiers. One entry per CDR3 protein, called by TCRdb with MiXCR from the 5' RACE reads. The data show roughly 110,000 distinct CDR3 sequences, around 10% seen once. Worth noting for this clonotype: As yet, its antigen is unknown.

The CDR3 length is 15 residues. The germline V and J ends were trimmed by 5 bases and 3 bases, with 16 bases remaining between them. Per the germline V gene, CDR1 is MNHEY and CDR2 is SMNVEV (reference sequence). Material: whole blood. The chain carries TRBV27 and TRBJ1-1; perhaps TRBD1 as D (5 bases). The receptor was isolated from an adult who was a healthcare worker with PCR-confirmed SARS-CoV-2 infection or an uninfected control (not recorded which). The CDR3 sequence is CASSAYKGPYTEAFF. CDR3 DNA: TGTGCCAGCAGTGCTTACAAGGGGCCTTACACTGAAGCTTTCTTT.